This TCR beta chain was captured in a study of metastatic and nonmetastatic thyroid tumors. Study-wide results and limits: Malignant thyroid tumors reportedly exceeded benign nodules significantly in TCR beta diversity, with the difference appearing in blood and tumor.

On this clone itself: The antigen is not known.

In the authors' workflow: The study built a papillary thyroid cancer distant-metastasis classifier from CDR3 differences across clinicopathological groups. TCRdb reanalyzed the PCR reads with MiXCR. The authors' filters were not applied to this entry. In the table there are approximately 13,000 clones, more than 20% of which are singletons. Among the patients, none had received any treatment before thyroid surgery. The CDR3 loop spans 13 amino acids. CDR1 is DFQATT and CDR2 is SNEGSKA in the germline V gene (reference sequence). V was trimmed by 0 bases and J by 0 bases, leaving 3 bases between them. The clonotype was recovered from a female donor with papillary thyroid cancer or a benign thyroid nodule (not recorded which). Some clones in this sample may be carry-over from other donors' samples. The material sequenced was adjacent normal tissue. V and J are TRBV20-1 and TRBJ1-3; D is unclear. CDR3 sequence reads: CSARDNSGNTIYF. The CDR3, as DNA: TGCAGTGCTAGAGACAACTCTGGAAACACCATATATTTT.